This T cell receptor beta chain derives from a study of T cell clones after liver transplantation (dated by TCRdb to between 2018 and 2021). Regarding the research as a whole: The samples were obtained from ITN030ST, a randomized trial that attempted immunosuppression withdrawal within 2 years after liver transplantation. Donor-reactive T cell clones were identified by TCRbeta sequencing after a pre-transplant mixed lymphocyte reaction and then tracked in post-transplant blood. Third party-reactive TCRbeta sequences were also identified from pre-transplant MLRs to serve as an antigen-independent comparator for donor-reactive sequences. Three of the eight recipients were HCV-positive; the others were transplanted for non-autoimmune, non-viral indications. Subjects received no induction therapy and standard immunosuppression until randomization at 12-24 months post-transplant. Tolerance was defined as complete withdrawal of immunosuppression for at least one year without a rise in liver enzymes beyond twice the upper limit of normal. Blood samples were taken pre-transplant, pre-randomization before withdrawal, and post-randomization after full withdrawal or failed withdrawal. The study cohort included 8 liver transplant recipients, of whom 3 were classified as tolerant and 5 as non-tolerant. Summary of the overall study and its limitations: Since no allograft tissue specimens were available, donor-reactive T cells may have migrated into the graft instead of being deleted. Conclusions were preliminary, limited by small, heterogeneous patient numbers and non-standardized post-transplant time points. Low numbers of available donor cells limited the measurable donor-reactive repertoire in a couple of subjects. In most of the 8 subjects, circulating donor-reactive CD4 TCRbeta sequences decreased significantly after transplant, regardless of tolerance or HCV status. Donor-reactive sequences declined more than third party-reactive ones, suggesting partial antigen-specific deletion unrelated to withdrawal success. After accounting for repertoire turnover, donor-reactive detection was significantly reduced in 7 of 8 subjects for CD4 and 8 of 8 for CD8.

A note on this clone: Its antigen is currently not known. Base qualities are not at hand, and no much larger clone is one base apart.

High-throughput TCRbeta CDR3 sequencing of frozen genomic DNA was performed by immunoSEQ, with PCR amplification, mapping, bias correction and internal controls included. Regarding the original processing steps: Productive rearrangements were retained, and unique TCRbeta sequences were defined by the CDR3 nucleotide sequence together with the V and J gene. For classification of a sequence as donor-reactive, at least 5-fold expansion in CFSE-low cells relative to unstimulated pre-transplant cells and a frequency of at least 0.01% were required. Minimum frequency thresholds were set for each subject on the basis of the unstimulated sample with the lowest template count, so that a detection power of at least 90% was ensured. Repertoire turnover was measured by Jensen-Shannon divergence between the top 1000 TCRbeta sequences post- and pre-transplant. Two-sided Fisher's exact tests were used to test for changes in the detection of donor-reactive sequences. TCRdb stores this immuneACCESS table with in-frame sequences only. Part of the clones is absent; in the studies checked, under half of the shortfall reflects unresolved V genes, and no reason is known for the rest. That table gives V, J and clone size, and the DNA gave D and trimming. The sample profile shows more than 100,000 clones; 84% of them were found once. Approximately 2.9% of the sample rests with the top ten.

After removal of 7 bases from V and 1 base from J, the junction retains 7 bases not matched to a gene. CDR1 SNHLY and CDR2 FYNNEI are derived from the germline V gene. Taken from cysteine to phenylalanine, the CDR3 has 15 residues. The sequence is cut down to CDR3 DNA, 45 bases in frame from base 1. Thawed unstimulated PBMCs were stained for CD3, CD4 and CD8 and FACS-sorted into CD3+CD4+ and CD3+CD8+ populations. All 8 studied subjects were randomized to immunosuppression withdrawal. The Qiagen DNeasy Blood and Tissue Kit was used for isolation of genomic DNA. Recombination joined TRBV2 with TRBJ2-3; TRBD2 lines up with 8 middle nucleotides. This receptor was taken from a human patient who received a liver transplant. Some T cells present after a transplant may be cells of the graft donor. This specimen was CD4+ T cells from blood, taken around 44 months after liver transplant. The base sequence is TGTGCCAGCACTACGTGGCGGGGGGGCACAGATACGCAGTATTTT. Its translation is CASTTWRGGTDTQYF.